These 20 T cell receptor beta chains were all obtained from the same sample, sequenced in a study of CD8+CD57+ T cells in acquired aplastic anemia listed by TCRdb under 2018. Sequencing was carried out with an Illumina HiSeq 2000. Genomic DNA served as template for TCR beta VDJ combination and CDR3 sequence profiling. The raw public data were reprocessed by TCRdb itself: fastp quality trimming at Q25, MiXCR clonotype calling, in-frame beta chains only. Rows are combined by CDR3 protein, so each entry shows the most common genes and DNA. The sample yields 250,000 to 300,000 distinct CDR3 sequences; 50% to 65% were counted once. The biggest ten clones account for roughly 1.3% of the sample. The patients picked for sequencing were ones in whom flow cytometry had shown an expansion of CD8+CD57+ cells. Sample: sorted CD4+, CD8+, or CD8+CD57+ T cells (not recorded which) from PBMCs. All receptors derive from a human donor with aplastic anemia.

The table lists this clonotype with a few counts. The chain employs TRBV7-3 and TRBJ1-1; D gene uncertain. Per the germline V gene, CDR1 is SGHTA and CDR2 is FQGTGA. V shed 5 bases and J shed 4 bases, with 11 bases lying between them. This CDR3 comprises 13 residues. CDR3 coding DNA: TGTGCCAGCAGCATTAATCCGGGCACTGAAGCTTTCTTT. Protein sequence: CASSINPGTEAFF.

The chain has TRBV9 and TRBJ2-3, with 11 bases aligning to TRBD2. The CDR3 sequence is 15 residues long. V lost 5 bases to trimming and J lost 3 bases; unmatched junction nucleotides: 5. The germline V gene has CDR1 SGDLS and CDR2 YYNGEE. Here the CDR3 DNA reads TGTGCCAGCAGGGGGTCTAGCGGGAGGACAGATACGCAGTATTTT. Its protein product is CASRGSSGRTDTQYF.

V gene TRBV7-8 combines with J gene TRBJ2-6; D remains unclear. The CDR3 contains 13 residues. V lost 3 bases to trimming and J lost 4 bases, with 4 bases between them. The germline CDR1 and CDR2 sequences are SGHVS and FQNEAQ. The CDR3: CASSFRGANVLTF. The CDR3 DNA sequence: TGTGCCAGCAGCTTCCGGGGGGCCAACGTCCTGACTTTC.

V and J are TRBV7-9 and TRBJ2-7; D tentatively fits TRBD1 or TRBD2 (5 bases each). The germline V gene encodes CDR1 SEHNR and CDR2 FQNEAQ (reference sequence). The CDR3 contains 19 residues. V lost 2 bases, J lost 7 bases, and 30 bases lay in between. CDR3 in DNA: TGTGCCAGCAGCTTACCCCCTGTAGTCCGGGGCTCATCTTTGGGGGAGCAGTACTTC. This codes for CASSLPPVVRGSSLGEQYF. The full variable domain, in which reference TRBV7-9 and TRBJ2-7 provide the parts outside the CDR3, is DTGVSQNPRHKITKRGQNVTFRCDPISEHNRLYWYRQTLGQGPEFLTYFQNEAQLEKSRLLSDRFSAERPKGSFSTLEIQRTEQGDSAMYLCASSLPPVVRGSSLGEQYFGPGTRLTVT.

For this clonotype: Without the conserved terminal phenylalanine or tryptophan, this CDR3 likely stems from a read error. The chain combines TRBV4-1 with TRBJ1-6; no clear D. Between the trimmed V and J ends, which lost 6 bases and 13 bases, there was a span of 19 bases. The germline V gene encodes CDR1 MGHRA and CDR2 YSYEKL. The CDR3 has 14 residues. CDR3 amino acids: CASRQVPIASPLHL. CDR3 nucleotide sequence: TGCGCCAGCAGGCAGGTCCCTATCGCTTCGCCCCTCCACCTT.

V is TRBV9 and J is TRBJ2-7; TRBD2 agrees at 10 bases. V was clipped by 0 bases and J by 4 bases; unmatched bases: 7. The CDR3 spans 16 residues. Germline CDR1 is SGDLS and CDR2 is YYNGEE. This CDR3 is CASSVASASGGYEQYF. As DNA, the CDR3 is TGTGCCAGCAGCGTAGCTTCGGCTAGCGGGGGATACGAGCAGTACTTC.

This clonotype has a count of ten or more. The chain is built from TRBV7-9 and TRBJ1-1; D is undetermined. V lost 3 bases to trimming and J lost 1 base, with 6 bases between them. CDR3 length equals 13 residues. Per the germline V gene, CDR1 is SEHNR and CDR2 is FQNEAQ (reference sequence). CDR3 protein: CASSLMRNTEAFF. The CDR3 nucleotides are TGTGCCAGCAGCTTGATGAGGAACACTGAAGCTTTCTTT. The whole variable domain, filled in from reference TRBV7-9 and TRBJ1-1, reads DTGVSQNPRHKITKRGQNVTFRCDPISEHNRLYWYRQTLGQGPEFLTYFQNEAQLEKSRLLSDRFSAERPKGSFSTLEIQRTEQGDSAMYLCASSLMRNTEAFFGQGTRLTVV.

This clonotype has only a few counts. In nucleotides, the CDR3 is TGTGCCAGCAGCCAGGACAGGGGCCTTCAGCCCCAGCATTTT. Protein product: CASSQDRGLQPQHF. The chain employs TRBV7-8 and TRBJ1-5; TRBD1 matches 9 bases. Germline CDR1 and CDR2: SGHVS and FQNEAQ. V lost 5 bases, J lost 6 bases, and 5 bases stayed unmatched. The CDR3 spans 14 residues.

This clonotype was found once. The genes are TRBV19 and TRBJ1-2; maybe TRBD1 (6 bases). Germline V lookup: CDR1 LNHDA, CDR2 SQIVND (reference sequence). The germline V and J ends were trimmed by 7 bases and 2 bases, with 14 bases remaining between them. The CDR3 loop spans 14 amino acids. The CDR3 bases are TGTGCCAGTACCGGTGGGGGCGCGAACTATGGCTACACCTTC. Protein: CASTGGGANYGYTF. The full variable domain, with the rest looked up from reference TRBV19 and TRBJ1-2, is DGGITQSPKYLFRKEGQNVTLSCEQNLNHDAMYWYRQDPGQGLRLIYYSQIVNDFQKGDIAEGYSVSREKKESFPLTVTSAQKNPTAFYLCASTGGGANYGYTFGSGTRLTVV.

This clonotype has a handful of counts. The rearrangement joins TRBV20-1 to TRBJ2-7; TRBD1 matches 9 bases. With V trimmed by 6 bases and J by 4 bases, 10 bases remained unmatched. In germline, CDR1 is DFQATT, CDR2 SNEGSKA (reference sequence). The CDR3 extends over 14 amino acids. The CDR3 DNA follows: TGCAGTGCGTCACCGGGACAGGGTGTTTACGAGCAGTACTTC. It encodes CSASPGQGVYEQYF.

The chain uses TRBV4-1 and TRBJ2-1; D not certain. V gave up 1 base and J gave up 8 bases, with 9 bases separating them. The CDR3 is 13 residues long. Germline V gene sequence: CDR1 MGHRA, CDR2 YSYEKL. The CDR3 is CASSQVAGHEQFF. In nucleotides, the CDR3 is TGCGCCAGCAGCCAAGTGGCAGGCCATGAGCAGTTCTTC.

Comment on this clonotype: Since a much larger clone is just one base distant, this may be a read error. The chain recombines TRBV6-5 with TRBJ2-7, with TRBD1 matching over 7 bases. Germline lookup yields CDR1 MNHEY and CDR2 SVGAGI. The CDR3 runs 16 residues. Trimming at V came to 6 bases and at J to 3 bases, leaving 14 bases not matched to a gene. CDR3 in DNA: TGTGCCAGCAGGGCCTTTGGGACAGCGGACAACTACGAGCAGTACTTC. As protein: CASRAFGTADNYEQYF.

V is TRBV20-1 and J is TRBJ2-7; D gene unclear. This CDR3 contains 12 residues. Germline V gives CDR1 DFQATT, CDR2 SNEGSKA (reference sequence). V lost 6 bases, J lost 7 bases, and 16 bases lay in between. The CDR3 spells CSAGRASIEQYF. CDR3 sequence (DNA): TGCAGTGCCGGTAGGGCTAGTATTGAGCAGTACTTC.

The chain joins TRBV11-3 to TRBJ1-3; D is undetermined. The CDR3 consists of 12 residues. V lost 5 bases and J 8 bases, leaving 10 bases between the germline ends. The germline V gene has CDR1 SGHNT and CDR2 YENEEA. DNA of the CDR3: TGTGCCAGCAGCAGGAAGGCGGACACCATATATTTT. It codes for CASSRKADTIYF.

This chain links TRBV7-2 with TRBJ1-5; TRBD1 might be the D (5 bases). Germline V gene sequence: CDR1 SGHTA, CDR2 FQGNSA. Between the trimmed V and J ends, which lost 4 bases and 10 bases, there was a span of 20 bases. This CDR3 has 15 amino acids. The CDR3 region has the DNA TGTGCCAGCAGCTACTCCGGGACGGCGCGGGGACCCCAGCATTTT. Residues: CASSYSGTARGPQHF. The full variable domain, completed using reference TRBV7-2 and TRBJ1-5, is GAGVSQSPSNKVTEKGKDVELRCDPISGHTALYWYRQSLGQGLEFLIYFQGNSAPDKSGLPSDRFSAERTGGSVSTLTIQRTQQEDSAVYLCASSYSGTARGPQHFGDGTRLSIL.

This rearrangement joins TRBV7-3 to TRBJ1-1; TRBD1 matches 7 bases. Trimming at V came to 4 bases and at J to 10 bases, leaving 6 bases not matched to a gene. The CDR3 extends over 12 amino acids. From germline, CDR1 is SGHTA and CDR2 FQGTGA. DNA of the CDR3: TGTGCCAGCAGCTCCCCCGGGACAGCAGCTTTCTTT. It encodes CASSSPGTAAFF.

The chain employs TRBV12-3 or TRBV12-4 and TRBJ2-5; D ambiguous. CDR3 size: 13 residues. V dropped 8 bases and J dropped 2 bases, with 12 bases sitting between them. This CDR3 reads CASVSRPQETQYF. The DNA for the CDR3 is TGTGCCAGCGTCAGCCGTCCACAAGAGACCCAGTACTTC.

The genes are TRBV19 and TRBJ2-7; D remains unclear. V was cut by 8 bases and J by 5 bases, with 16 bases left in between. Germline V lookup: CDR1 LNHDA, CDR2 SQIVND (reference sequence). The CDR3 covers 13 residues. Here the CDR3 reads CASQNVGLHEQYF. For the CDR3, the DNA is TGTGCCAGTCAAAACGTGGGTCTCCACGAGCAGTACTTC.

Note on this clonotype: This clone may be a read error of a much larger clone one base away. V usage is TRBV4-1 and J usage is TRBJ2-2, with 10 bases aligning to TRBD2. The CDR3 spans 18 residues. The germline CDR1 and CDR2 sequences are MGHRA and YSYEKL. The J segment lost 1 base and the V segment lost 3 bases, leaving 8 bases of the junction unmatched. As DNA, the CDR3 is TGCGCCAGCAGCCACGGACTAGCGGCGGGGTTGAACACCGGGGAGCTGTTTTTT. Its protein product is CASSHGLAAGLNTGELFF.

This clonotype is a singleton in its sample. The chain is built from TRBV19 and TRBJ2-5, with 12 bases aligning to TRBD1. The CDR3 sequence is 18 residues long. Germline CDR1 LNHDA, CDR2 SQIVND (reference sequence). The junction had 16 bases not matched to a gene; V was cut back by 5 bases and J by 6 bases. The CDR3 protein is CASSHRTGTGGFSQTQYF. In DNA form, the CDR3 reads TGTGCCAGTAGTCATAGGACCGGGACAGGGGGCTTTTCCCAGACCCAGTACTTC.